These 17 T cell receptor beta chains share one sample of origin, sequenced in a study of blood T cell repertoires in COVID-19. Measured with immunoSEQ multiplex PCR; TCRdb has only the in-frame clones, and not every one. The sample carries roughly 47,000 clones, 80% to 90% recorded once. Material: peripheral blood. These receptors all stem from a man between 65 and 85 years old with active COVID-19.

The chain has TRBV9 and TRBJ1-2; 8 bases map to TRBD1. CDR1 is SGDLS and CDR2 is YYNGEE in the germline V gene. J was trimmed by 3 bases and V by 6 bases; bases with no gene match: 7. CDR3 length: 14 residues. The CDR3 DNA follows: TGTGCCAGCAACGACAGGGGAGGTGACTATGGCTACACCTTC. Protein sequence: CASNDRGGDYGYTF.

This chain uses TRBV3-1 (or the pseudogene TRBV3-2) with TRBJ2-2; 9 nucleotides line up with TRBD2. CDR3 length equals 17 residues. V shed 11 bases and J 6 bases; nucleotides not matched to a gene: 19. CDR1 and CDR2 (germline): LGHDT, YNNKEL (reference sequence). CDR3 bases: TGTGCCCGGGCCTTGCGGGGGGGCACGGTCGAGGCCGGGGAGCTGTTTTTT. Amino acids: CARALRGGTVEAGELFF.

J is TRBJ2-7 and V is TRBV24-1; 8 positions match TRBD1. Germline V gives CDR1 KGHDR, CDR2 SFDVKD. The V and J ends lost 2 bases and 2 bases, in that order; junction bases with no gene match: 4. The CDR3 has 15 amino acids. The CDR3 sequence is CATSDSGQAAYEQYF. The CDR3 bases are TGTGCCACCAGTGATTCGGGACAGGCCGCCTACGAGCAGTACTTC.

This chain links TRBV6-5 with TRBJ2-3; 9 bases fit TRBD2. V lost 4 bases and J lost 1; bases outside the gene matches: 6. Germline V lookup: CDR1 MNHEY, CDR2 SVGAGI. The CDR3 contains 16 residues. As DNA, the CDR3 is TGTGCCAGCAGTTCATATAGCGGGAGTGGCACAGATACGCAGTATTTT. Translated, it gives CASSSYSGSGTDTQYF.

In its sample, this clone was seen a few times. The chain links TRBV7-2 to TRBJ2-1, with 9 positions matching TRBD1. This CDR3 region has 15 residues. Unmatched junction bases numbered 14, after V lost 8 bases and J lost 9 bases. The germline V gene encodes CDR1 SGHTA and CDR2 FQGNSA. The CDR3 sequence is CASAQPGQGGSEQFF. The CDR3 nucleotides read TGTGCCAGCGCGCAACCGGGACAGGGAGGGAGTGAGCAGTTCTTC.

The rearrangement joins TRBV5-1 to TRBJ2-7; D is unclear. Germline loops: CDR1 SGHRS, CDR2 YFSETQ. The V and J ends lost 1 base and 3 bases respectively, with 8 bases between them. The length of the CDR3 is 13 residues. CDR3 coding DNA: TGCGCCAGCAGCTTGAGTCCGGGCTACGAGCAGTACTTC. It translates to CASSLSPGYEQYF.

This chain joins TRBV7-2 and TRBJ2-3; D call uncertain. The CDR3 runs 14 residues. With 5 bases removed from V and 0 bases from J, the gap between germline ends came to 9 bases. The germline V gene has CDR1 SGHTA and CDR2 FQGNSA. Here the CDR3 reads CASSPMTSTDTQYF. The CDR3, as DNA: TGTGCCAGCAGCCCCATGACTAGCACAGATACGCAGTATTTT.

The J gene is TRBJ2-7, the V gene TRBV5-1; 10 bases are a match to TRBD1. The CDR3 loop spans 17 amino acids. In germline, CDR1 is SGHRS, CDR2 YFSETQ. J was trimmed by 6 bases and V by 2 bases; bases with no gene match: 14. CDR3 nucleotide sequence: TGCGCCAGCAGCTTCCTACCAACCGGGACAGGGGCCTTCGAGCAGTACTTC. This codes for CASSFLPTGTGAFEQYF.

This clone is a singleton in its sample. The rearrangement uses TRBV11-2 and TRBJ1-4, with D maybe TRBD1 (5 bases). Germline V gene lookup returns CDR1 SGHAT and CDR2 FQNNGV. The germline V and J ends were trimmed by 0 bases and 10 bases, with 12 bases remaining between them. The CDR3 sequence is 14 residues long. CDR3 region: CASSLEARAVKLFF. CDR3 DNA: TGTGCCAGCAGCTTAGAGGCCAGGGCGGTAAAACTGTTTTTT.

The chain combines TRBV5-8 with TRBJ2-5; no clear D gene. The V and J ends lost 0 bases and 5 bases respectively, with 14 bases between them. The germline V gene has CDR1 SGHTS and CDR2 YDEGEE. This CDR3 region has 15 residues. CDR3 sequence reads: CASSLGSSVSETQYF. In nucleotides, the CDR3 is TGTGCCAGCAGCTTGGGTTCTAGTGTGTCGGAGACCCAGTACTTC.

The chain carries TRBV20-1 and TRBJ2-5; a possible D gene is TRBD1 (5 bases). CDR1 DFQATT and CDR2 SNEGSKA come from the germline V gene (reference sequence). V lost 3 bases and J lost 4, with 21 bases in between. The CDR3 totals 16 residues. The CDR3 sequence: CSASRQGSFLGETQYF. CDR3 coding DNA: TGCAGTGCTAGTCGGCAGGGAAGTTTTTTGGGAGAGACCCAGTACTTC.

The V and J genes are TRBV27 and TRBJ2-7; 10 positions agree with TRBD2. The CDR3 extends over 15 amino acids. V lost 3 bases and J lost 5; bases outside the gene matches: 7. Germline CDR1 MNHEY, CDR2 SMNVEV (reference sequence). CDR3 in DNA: TGTGCCAGCAGTTTTCCAGCGGGGGGGAGGAACGAGCAGTACTTC. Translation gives CASSFPAGGRNEQYF.

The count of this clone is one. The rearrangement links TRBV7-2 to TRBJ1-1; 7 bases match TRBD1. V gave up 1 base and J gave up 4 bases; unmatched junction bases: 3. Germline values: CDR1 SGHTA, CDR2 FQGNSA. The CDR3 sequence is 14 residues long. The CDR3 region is CASSLGNRGTEAFF. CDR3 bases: TGTGCCAGCAGCTTAGGAAACAGGGGCACTGAAGCTTTCTTT.

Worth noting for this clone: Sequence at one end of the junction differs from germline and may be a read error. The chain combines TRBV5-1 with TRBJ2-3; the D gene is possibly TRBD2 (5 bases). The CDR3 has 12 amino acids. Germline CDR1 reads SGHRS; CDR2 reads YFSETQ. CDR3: CASRVNTGFRNF. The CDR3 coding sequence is TGCGCCAGCAGGGTTAACACGGGATTTCGGAATTTT.

Here the CDR3 reads CASSPVATDTQYF. CDR3 DNA: TGTGCCAGCAGCCCAGTTGCCACAGATACGCAGTATTTT. V is TRBV11-1 and J is TRBJ2-3, with D hard to call. Trimming shortened V by 5 bases and J by 2 bases, and 8 bases separated the two germline ends. The CDR3 spans 13 residues. Germline loops: CDR1 SGHAT, CDR2 FQDESV (reference sequence). The variable domain in full, with the rest retrieved from reference TRBV11-1 and TRBJ2-3, is EAEVAQSPRYKITEKSQAVAFWCDPISGHATLYWYRQILGQGPELLVQFQDESVVDDSQLPKDRFSAERLKGVDSTLKIQPAELGDSAMYLCASSPVATDTQYFGPGTRLTVL.

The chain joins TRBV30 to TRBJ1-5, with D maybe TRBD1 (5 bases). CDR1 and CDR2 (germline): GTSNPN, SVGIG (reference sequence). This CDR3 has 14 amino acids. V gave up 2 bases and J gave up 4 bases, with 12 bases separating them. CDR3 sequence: CAWSIQGRNQPQHF. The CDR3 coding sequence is TGTGCCTGGAGTATCCAGGGCAGGAATCAGCCCCAGCATTTT.

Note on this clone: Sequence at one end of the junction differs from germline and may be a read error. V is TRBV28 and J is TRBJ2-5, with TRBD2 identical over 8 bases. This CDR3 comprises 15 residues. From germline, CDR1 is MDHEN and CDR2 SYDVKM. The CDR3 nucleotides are TGTGCCAGCAGTTTCCGGGAGATCGGGGGGGAGACACAGTACTTC. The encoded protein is CASSFREIGGETQYF.